These 28 T cell receptor beta chains were all obtained from the same sample, sequenced in a study of long-term antiretroviral therapy in people with HIV. Survey-level immunoSEQ v3.0 assays were run. Generated by immunoSEQ multiplex PCR, the TCRdb table keeps only in-frame clones and is missing some. The sample carries tens of thousands of clones, 80% recorded once. Sequenced material: unsorted PBMCs, taken 0.3 years after starting antiretroviral therapy. Receptors originate from a man aged 35 to 55 with HIV.

The chain combines TRBV7-8 with TRBJ2-7; weak D call: TRBD2 (5 bases). V dropped 7 bases and J dropped 6 bases, with 16 bases sitting between them. Germline CDR1 reads SGHVS; CDR2 reads FQNEAQ. This CDR3 contains 13 residues. The CDR3 is CASTFLEGGEQYF. The CDR3 DNA follows: TGTGCCAGCACCTTTCTTGAGGGTGGCGAGCAGTACTTC.

This rearrangement joins TRBV4-3 to TRBJ2-7, with D tentatively TRBD2 (6 bases). Per germline, CDR1 LGHNA and CDR2 YSLEER. CDR3 length: 15 residues. V lost 6 bases to trimming and J lost 1 base, with 16 bases between them. The CDR3 loop reads CASSLGRGASYEQYF. Written as DNA, the CDR3 is TGCGCCAGCAGTCTTGGACGCGGGGCTTCCTACGAGCAGTACTTC.

This clone was detected once. The rearrangement uses TRBV11-2 and TRBJ1-3; a possible D gene is TRBD1 (5 bases). The length of the CDR3 is 14 residues. Germline lookup yields CDR1 SGHAT and CDR2 FQNNGV. V was cut by 0 bases and J by 5 bases, with 8 bases left in between. This CDR3 reads CASSLEGRRNTIYF. The CDR3 DNA reads TGTGCCAGCAGCTTAGAGGGGCGGCGAAACACCATATATTTT.

This rearrangement joins TRBV6-5 to TRBJ1-6, with 7 bases matching TRBD1. Germline CDR1 is MNHEY and CDR2 is SVGAGI. The CDR3 runs 14 residues. The J segment lost 7 bases and the V segment lost 6 bases, leaving 6 bases of the junction unmatched. The CDR3 protein is CASRTGVGNSPLHF. CDR3 DNA: TGTGCCAGCAGAACAGGGGTGGGGAATTCACCCCTCCACTTT.

This chain connects TRBV28 to TRBJ1-2; unclear D gene. V was trimmed by 2 bases and J by 4 bases, leaving 11 bases between them. The CDR3 spans 14 residues. Per germline, CDR1 MDHEN and CDR2 SYDVKM. The CDR3: CASSLTLDTYGYTF. The CDR3 DNA reads as TGTGCCAGCAGTTTAACCCTTGACACCTATGGCTACACCTTC.

The genes are TRBV6-1 and TRBJ2-5, with 10 positions matching TRBD1. Unmatched junction bases numbered 9, after V lost 4 bases and J lost 4 bases. CDR3 size: 16 residues. Germline V lookup: CDR1 MNHNS, CDR2 SASEGT. The CDR3 DNA reads as TGTGCCAGCAGTGGCCGGGACAGGGGCCTCGGAGAGACCCAGTACTTC. This translates into CASSGRDRGLGETQYF.

The chain joins TRBV18 to TRBJ1-1; TRBD1 aligns across 8 bases. This CDR3 region has 14 residues. Germline V gives CDR1 KGHSH, CDR2 LQKENI. The ends lost 6 bases at V and 1 base at J; junction bases unmatched: 4. The CDR3: CASSRTGSNTEAFF. The CDR3 DNA reads TGTGCCAGCTCTCGGACAGGGTCGAACACTGAAGCTTTCTTT.

The chain is built from TRBV5-1 and TRBJ2-3, with D unresolved. This CDR3 is built from 12 residues. CDR1 is SGHRS, CDR2 YFSETQ, per germline. With 1 base removed from V and 5 bases from J, the gap between germline ends came to 5 bases. The CDR3 reads CASSLSEDTQYF. DNA for the CDR3: TGCGCCAGCAGCTTGTCCGAAGATACGCAGTATTTT.

DNA of the CDR3: TGTGCCAGCAGCTTGGCCGGGACAGGTCGAGAGACCCAGTACTTC. This sequence encodes CASSLAGTGRETQYF. The chain recombines TRBV5-5 with TRBJ2-5; 8 bases are a match to TRBD1. The CDR3 loop spans 15 amino acids. Looked up from germline, CDR1 is SGHKS and CDR2 is YYEKEE (reference sequence). Trimming removed 0 bases from V and 4 bases from J; junction bases left unmatched: 5.

The chain links TRBV7-8 to TRBJ1-5, with a possible D match to TRBD1 (5 bases). Trimming stripped 2 bases from V and 3 bases from J, with 20 bases between. Germline V CDR1 and CDR2: SGHVS, FQNEAQ. The CDR3 loop spans 18 amino acids. The CDR3 DNA is TGTGCCAGCAGCTTAACCACCCCCCGGGACGCCAACAATCAGCCCCAGCATTTT. This encodes CASSLTTPRDANNQPQHF. Complete variable domain (other parts from reference TRBV7-8 and TRBJ1-5): GAGVSQSPRYKVAKRGQDVALRCDPISGHVSLFWYQQALGQGPEFLTYFQNEAQLDKSGLPSDRFFAERPEGSVSTLKIQRTQQEDSAVYLCASSLTTPRDANNQPQHFGDGTRLSIL.

This chain uses TRBV29-1 with TRBJ1-1; D is perhaps TRBD1 (5 bases). This CDR3 has 14 amino acids. Germline assignment: CDR1 SQVTM and CDR2 ANQGSEA. V lost 6 bases and J 1 base, leaving 15 bases between the germline ends. The CDR3 here is CSVSQGSRNTEAFF. The CDR3 bases are TGCAGCGTCTCTCAGGGAAGTAGGAACACTGAAGCTTTCTTT. Supplemented by reference TRBV29-1 and TRBJ1-1, the full variable domain reads SAVISQKPSRDICQRGTSLTIQCQVDSQVTMMFWYRQQPGQSLTLIATANQGSEATYESGFVIDKFPISRPNLTFSTLTVSNMSPEDSSIYLCSVSQGSRNTEAFFGQGTRLTVV.

The J gene is TRBJ1-5, the V gene TRBV28; weak D call: TRBD1 (6 bases). Germline loops: CDR1 MDHEN, CDR2 SYDVKM. V lost 5 bases to trimming and J lost 0 bases, with 11 bases between them. The CDR3 totals 15 residues. The DNA for the CDR3 is TGTGCCAGCAGTGGCGGGGGGCATAGCAATCAGCCCCAGCATTTT. As protein: CASSGGGHSNQPQHF.

This chain uses TRBV28 with TRBJ1-6; D unclear. CDR3 size: 14 residues. Germline loops: CDR1 MDHEN, CDR2 SYDVKM. The germline V and J ends were trimmed by 6 bases and 6 bases, with 12 bases remaining between them. Written as DNA, the CDR3 is TGTGCCAGCAGCCCAATTAGAGGTAATTCACCCCTCCACTTT. It is translated as CASSPIRGNSPLHF.

The CDR3 loop is CASSQGDRTTYGYTF. CDR3 sequence (DNA): TGTGCCAGCAGCCAAGGGGACAGGACCACCTATGGCTACACCTTC. The rearrangement links TRBV4-2 to TRBJ1-2; the match to TRBD1 covers 8 bases. This CDR3 is 15 amino acids long. Germline V lookup: CDR1 LGHNA, CDR2 YNFKEQ. The trim removed 1 base at V and 4 bases at J, leaving 5 bases unmatched.

The chain is built from TRBV4-2 and TRBJ2-7; 11 nucleotides agree with TRBD1. V dropped 0 bases and J dropped 5; count of bases not matched to a gene: 6. The germline gives CDR1 LGHNA, CDR2 YNFKEQ. The CDR3 length is 16 residues. The CDR3 sequence: CASSQEGGTGGHEQYF. The CDR3 DNA reads TGTGCCAGCAGCCAAGAAGGGGGGACAGGGGGGCACGAGCAGTACTTC.

This clone turned up a few times. The gene calls are TRBV6-5 and TRBJ2-5, with 7 positions matching TRBD1. V lost 6 bases, J lost 3 bases, and 7 bases stayed unmatched. The germline V gene has CDR1 MNHEY and CDR2 SVGAGI. The CDR3 has 14 residues. In DNA form, the CDR3 reads TGTGCCAGCAGCTTAGGACAGGCGGAAGAGACCCAGTACTTC. This translates into CASSLGQAEETQYF.

CDR3 region: CASSLVMTGRGQETQYF. The CDR3 nucleotides read TGTGCCAGCAGCTTGGTTATGACAGGGAGGGGCCAAGAGACCCAGTACTTC. The chain couples TRBV11-1 to TRBJ2-5; the D gene could be TRBD1 or TRBD2 (7 bases each). V gave up 3 bases and J gave up 1 base, with 18 bases separating them. Germline-derived CDR1 and CDR2 are SGHAT and FQDESV (reference sequence). The length of the CDR3 is 17 residues.

This clone appeared a few times. V usage is TRBV9 and J usage is TRBJ2-7; 8 nucleotides align to TRBD1. Trimming removed 0 bases from V and 2 bases from J; junction bases left unmatched: 4. This CDR3 comprises 15 residues. Per the germline V gene, CDR1 is SGDLS and CDR2 is YYNGEE. The CDR3 DNA sequence: TGTGCCAGCAGCGTAGGGGCAGGGGGCACCTACGAGCAGTACTTC. Translation: CASSVGAGGTYEQYF.

CDR3 DNA sequence: TGCGCCAGCAGCTGGGGGGCGTCGAGCACCGGGGAGCTGTTTTTT. Protein: CASSWGASSTGELFF. The chain links TRBV5-1 to TRBJ2-2, with D perhaps assigned TRBD1 or TRBD2 (6 bases each). CDR1 and CDR2 from the germline V gene are SGHRS and YFSETQ. V was cut by 3 bases and J by 4 bases, with 13 bases left in between. The CDR3 contains 15 residues.

The J gene is TRBJ1-4, the V gene TRBV5-5; D gene ambiguous. CDR1 and CDR2 (germline): SGHKS, YYEKEE (reference sequence). V was cut by 4 bases and J by 6 bases, with 13 bases left in between. This CDR3 region has 14 residues. CDR3 sequence (DNA): TGTGCCAGCAGCGACCGGCCAGTGGATGAAAAACTGTTTTTT. Amino acid sequence: CASSDRPVDEKLFF.

This clone was seen only a few times. The chain has TRBV4-3 and TRBJ2-2; D is unclear. Germline V gives CDR1 LGHNA, CDR2 YSLEER. Deletions cut 0 bases from V and 3 bases from J, with 8 bases between. The CDR3 covers 15 residues. The CDR3, as DNA: TGCGCCAGCAGCCAAGATTGGACGTACACCGGGGAGCTGTTTTTT. It yields the protein CASSQDWTYTGELFF.

The rearrangement uses TRBV28 and TRBJ2-7; 8 bases are shared with TRBD2. Germline CDR1 MDHEN, CDR2 SYDVKM. V shed 6 bases, J shed 0 bases, and the junction held 4 bases outside the gene matches. This CDR3 has 14 amino acids. CDR3 region: CASRRAGVSYEQYF. CDR3 sequence (DNA): TGTGCCAGCAGGAGAGCGGGGGTCTCCTACGAGCAGTACTTC.

The genes are TRBV11-3 and TRBJ2-7; D possibly uses TRBD1 or TRBD2 (5 bases each). There are 15 residues in the CDR3. Looked up from germline, CDR1 is SGHNT and CDR2 is YENEEA. The germline V and J ends were trimmed by 5 bases and 4 bases, with 18 bases remaining between them. Here the CDR3 reads CASSRGTVGPYEQYF. The CDR3 DNA reads as TGTGCCAGCAGCAGAGGGACCGTAGGCCCTTACGAGCAGTACTTC.

The CDR3 spells CSSTGSGIRRETYNEQFF. DNA of the CDR3: TGCAGCTCAACCGGCTCAGGCATTAGGCGGGAGACCTACAATGAGCAGTTCTTC. The rearrangement joins TRBV29-1 to TRBJ2-1; 7 bases line up with TRBD2. The trim removed 8 bases at V and 2 bases at J, leaving 21 bases unmatched. This CDR3 contains 18 residues. CDR1 SQVTM and CDR2 ANQGSEA come from the germline V gene.

The V gene is TRBV18, the J gene TRBJ2-6; D uncertain. Trimming stripped 3 bases from V and 0 bases from J, with 12 bases between. CDR3 length: 17 residues. CDR1 is KGHSH and CDR2 is LQKENI in the germline V gene. Written as DNA, the CDR3 is TGTGCCAGCTCACCTTACACCCGGGCCTCTGGGGCCAACGTCCTGACTTTC. This gives the protein CASSPYTRASGANVLTF.

The chain combines TRBV7-3 with TRBJ2-2; D might be TRBD2 (6 bases). Trimming removed 2 bases at V and 6 bases at J, with 25 bases between. This CDR3 is built from 19 residues. Germline V lookup: CDR1 SGHTA, CDR2 FQGTGA. As DNA, the CDR3 is TGTGCCAGCAGCTTAGGGCGGCTTCGTAACCGGGGGTCCCCCGGGGAGCTGTTTTTT. Residues: CASSLGRLRNRGSPGELFF.

V usage is TRBV18 and J usage is TRBJ2-7; 12 bases align to TRBD1. V shed 5 bases, J shed 5 bases, and the junction held 10 bases outside the gene matches. Germline V lookup: CDR1 KGHSH, CDR2 LQKENI. CDR3 length: 16 residues. Written as DNA, the CDR3 is TGTGCCAGCTCAGCCGGGACAGGGGGCGCAAAGGACGAGCAGTACTTC. Translating gives CASSAGTGGAKDEQYF.

The chain has TRBV7-9 and TRBJ2-5; a possible D gene is TRBD1 (5 bases). Germline-derived CDR1 and CDR2 are SEHNR and FQNEAQ (reference sequence). V gave up 1 base and J gave up 4 bases, with 16 bases separating them. CDR3 size: 16 residues. CDR3 nucleotide sequence: TGTGCCAGCAGCTTAGTATCTCGGCAGGGAATAGAGACCCAGTACTTC. The encoded protein is CASSLVSRQGIETQYF.